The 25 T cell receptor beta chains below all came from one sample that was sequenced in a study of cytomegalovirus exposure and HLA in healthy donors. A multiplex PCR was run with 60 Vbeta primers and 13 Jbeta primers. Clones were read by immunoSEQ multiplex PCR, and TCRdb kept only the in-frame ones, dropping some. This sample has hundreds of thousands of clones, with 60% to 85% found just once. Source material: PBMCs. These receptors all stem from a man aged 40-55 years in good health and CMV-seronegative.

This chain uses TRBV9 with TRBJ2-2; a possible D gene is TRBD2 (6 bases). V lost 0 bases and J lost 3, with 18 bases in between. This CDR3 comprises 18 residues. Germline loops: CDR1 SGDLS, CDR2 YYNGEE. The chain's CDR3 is CASSVARDGGVHTGELFF. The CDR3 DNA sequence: TGTGCCAGCAGCGTAGCTAGGGATGGCGGGGTTCACACCGGGGAGCTGTTTTTT.

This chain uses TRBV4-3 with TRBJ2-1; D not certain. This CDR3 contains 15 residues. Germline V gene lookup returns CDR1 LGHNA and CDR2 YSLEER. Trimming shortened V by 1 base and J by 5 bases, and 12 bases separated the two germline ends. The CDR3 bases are TGCGCCAGCAGCCAAGTTCTAAAACAGAACAATGAGCAGTTCTTC. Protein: CASSQVLKQNNEQFF.

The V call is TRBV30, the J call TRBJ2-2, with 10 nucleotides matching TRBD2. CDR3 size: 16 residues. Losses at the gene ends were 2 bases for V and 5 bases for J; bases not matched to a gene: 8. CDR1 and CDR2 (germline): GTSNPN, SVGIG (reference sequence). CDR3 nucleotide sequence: TGTGCCTGGAGTAAGCTAGCGGGAGTACGGACCGGGGAGCTGTTTTTT. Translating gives CAWSKLAGVRTGELFF.

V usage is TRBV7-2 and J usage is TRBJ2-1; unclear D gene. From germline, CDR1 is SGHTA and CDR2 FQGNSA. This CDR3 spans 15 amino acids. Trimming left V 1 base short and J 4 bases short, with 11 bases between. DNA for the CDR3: TGTGCCAGCAGCTTAGAAGCGCAGATGTACAATGAGCAGTTCTTC. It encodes CASSLEAQMYNEQFF.

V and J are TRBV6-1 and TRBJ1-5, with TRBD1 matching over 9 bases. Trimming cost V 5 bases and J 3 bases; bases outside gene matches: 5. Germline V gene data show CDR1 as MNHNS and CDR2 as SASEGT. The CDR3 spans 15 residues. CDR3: CASSLQGAPNQPQHF. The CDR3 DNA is TGTGCCAGCAGTCTACAGGGGGCCCCCAATCAGCCCCAGCATTTT.

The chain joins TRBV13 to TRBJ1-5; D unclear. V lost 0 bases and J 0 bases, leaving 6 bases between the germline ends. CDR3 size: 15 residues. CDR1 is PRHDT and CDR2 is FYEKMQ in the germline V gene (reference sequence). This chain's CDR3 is CASSLGQYSNQPQHF. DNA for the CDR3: TGTGCCAGCAGCTTAGGGCAGTATAGCAATCAGCCCCAGCATTTT.

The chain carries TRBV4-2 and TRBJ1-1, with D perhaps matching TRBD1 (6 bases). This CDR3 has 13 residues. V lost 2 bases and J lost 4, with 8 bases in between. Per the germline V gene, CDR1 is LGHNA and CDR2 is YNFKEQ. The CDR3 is CASSQTGSTEAFF. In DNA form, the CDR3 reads TGTGCCAGCAGCCAAACAGGGAGCACTGAAGCTTTCTTT.

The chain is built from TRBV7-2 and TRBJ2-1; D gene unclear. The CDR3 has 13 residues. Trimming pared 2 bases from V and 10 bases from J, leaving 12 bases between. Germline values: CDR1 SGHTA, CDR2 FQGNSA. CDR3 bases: TGTGCCAGCAGCTTACCACCATCTCGGGAGCAGTTCTTC. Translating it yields CASSLPPSREQFF.

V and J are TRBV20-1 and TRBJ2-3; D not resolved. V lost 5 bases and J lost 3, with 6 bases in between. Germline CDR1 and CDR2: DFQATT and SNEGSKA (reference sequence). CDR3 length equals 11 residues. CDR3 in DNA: TGCAGTGCTCTGCGTACAGATACGCAGTATTTT. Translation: CSALRTDTQYF.

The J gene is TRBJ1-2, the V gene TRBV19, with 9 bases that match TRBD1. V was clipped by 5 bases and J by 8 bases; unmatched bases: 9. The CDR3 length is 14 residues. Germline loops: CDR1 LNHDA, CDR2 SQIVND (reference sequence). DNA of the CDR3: TGTGCCAGTAGTCCAGGACAGGGGACGGAGGGCTACACCTTC. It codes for CASSPGQGTEGYTF.

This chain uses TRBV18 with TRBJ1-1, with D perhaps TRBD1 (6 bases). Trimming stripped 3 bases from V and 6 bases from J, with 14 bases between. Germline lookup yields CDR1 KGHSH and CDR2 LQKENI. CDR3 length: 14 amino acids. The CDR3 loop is CASSPRGAVAEAFF. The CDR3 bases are TGTGCCAGCTCACCCCGGGGGGCAGTCGCTGAAGCTTTCTTT.

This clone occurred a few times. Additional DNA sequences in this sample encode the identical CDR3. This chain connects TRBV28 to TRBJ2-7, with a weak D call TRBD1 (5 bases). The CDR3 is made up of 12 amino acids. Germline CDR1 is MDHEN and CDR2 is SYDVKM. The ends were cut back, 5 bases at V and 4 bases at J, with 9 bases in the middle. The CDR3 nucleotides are TGTGCCAGCAGTCCCCAGGGATACGAGCAGTACTTC. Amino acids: CASSPQGYEQYF.

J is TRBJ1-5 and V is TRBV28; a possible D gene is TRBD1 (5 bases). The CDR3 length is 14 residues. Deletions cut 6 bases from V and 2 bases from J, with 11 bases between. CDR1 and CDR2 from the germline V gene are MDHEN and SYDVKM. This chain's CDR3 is CASRGGPRNQPQHF. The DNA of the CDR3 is TGTGCCAGCAGGGGGGGACCCCGCAATCAGCCCCAGCATTTT.

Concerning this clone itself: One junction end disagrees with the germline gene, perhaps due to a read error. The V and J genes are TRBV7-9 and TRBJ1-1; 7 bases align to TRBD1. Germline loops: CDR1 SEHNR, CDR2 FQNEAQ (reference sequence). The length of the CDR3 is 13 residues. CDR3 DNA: TGTTCCAGCAGCTCGGGACAAGGGGGCGAAGCTTTCTTT. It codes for CSSSSGQGGEAFF.

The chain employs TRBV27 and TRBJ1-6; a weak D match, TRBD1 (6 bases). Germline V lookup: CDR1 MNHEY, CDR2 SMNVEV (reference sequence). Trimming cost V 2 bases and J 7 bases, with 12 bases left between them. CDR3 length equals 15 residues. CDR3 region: CASSLLSGANSPLHF. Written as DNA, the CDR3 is TGTGCCAGCAGTTTACTCTCAGGGGCCAATTCACCCCTCCACTTT.

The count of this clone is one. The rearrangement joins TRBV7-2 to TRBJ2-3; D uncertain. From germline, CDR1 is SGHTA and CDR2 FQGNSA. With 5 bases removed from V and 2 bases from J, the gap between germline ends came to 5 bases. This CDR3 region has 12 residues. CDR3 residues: CASSTATDTQYF. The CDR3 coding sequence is TGTGCCAGCAGCACTGCCACAGATACGCAGTATTTT.

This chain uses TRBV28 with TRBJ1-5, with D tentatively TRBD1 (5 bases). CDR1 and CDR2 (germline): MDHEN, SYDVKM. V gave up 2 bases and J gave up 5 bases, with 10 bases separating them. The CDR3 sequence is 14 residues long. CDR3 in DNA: TGTGCCAGCAGTTTAGGGACTGTTGATCAGCCCCAGCATTTT. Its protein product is CASSLGTVDQPQHF.

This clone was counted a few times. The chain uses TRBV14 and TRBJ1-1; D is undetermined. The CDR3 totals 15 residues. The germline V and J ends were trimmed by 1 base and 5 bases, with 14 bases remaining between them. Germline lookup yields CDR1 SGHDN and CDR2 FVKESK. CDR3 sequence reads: CASSQGGLSGTEAFF. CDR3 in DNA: TGTGCCAGCAGCCAAGGCGGCTTATCGGGGACTGAAGCTTTCTTT.

The CDR3 loop is CASSLEGGIRSYEQYF. CDR3 in DNA: TGTGCCAGCAGCTTAGAAGGGGGAATTCGGTCCTACGAGCAGTACTTC. The gene calls are TRBV11-2 and TRBJ2-7; D is possibly TRBD1 (6 bases). The CDR3 has 16 amino acids. Trimming stripped 0 bases from V and 1 base from J, with 13 bases between. The V gene's germline CDR1 is SGHAT and CDR2 FQNNGV.

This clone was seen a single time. This CDR3 reads CASSVEGGVNQPQHF. Written as DNA, the CDR3 is TGTGCCAGCAGCGTAGAAGGGGGGGTCAATCAGCCCCAGCATTTT. The rearrangement joins TRBV9 to TRBJ1-5; a weak D match, TRBD1 (6 bases). CDR3 length equals 15 residues. Germline V gene data show CDR1 as SGDLS and CDR2 as YYNGEE. V shed 0 bases and J shed 3 bases, with 10 bases lying between them.

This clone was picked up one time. Here the CDR3 reads CASSRQGRGNEKLFF. In DNA, the CDR3 is TGTGCCAGCAGCCGACAGGGGAGGGGAAATGAAAAACTGTTTTTT. The chain employs TRBV6-1 and TRBJ1-4; TRBD1 aligns across 8 bases. Germline values: CDR1 MNHNS, CDR2 SASEGT. With 6 bases clipped from V and 5 bases from J, the junction kept 8 bases outside the gene matches. The CDR3 loop spans 15 amino acids.

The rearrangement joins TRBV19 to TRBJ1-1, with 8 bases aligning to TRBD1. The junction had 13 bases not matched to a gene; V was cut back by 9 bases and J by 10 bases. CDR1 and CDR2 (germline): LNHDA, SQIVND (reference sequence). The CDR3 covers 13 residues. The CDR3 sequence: CASWDRPKRVAFF. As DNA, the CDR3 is TGTGCCAGCTGGGACAGGCCAAAAAGGGTAGCTTTCTTT.

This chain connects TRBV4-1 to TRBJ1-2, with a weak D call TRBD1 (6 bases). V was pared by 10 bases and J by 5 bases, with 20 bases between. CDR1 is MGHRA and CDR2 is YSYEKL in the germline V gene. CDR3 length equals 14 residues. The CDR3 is CATSGTGFEYGYTF. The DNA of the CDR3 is TGCGCCACCTCCGGAACAGGGTTCGAGTATGGCTACACCTTC.

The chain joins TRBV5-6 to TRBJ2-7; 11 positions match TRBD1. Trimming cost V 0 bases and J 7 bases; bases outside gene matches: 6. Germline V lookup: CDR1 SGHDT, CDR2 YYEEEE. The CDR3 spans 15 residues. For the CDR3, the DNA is TGTGCCAGCAGCTTGGTGGGACAGGGGGTAAAAGAGCAGTACTTC. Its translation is CASSLVGQGVKEQYF.

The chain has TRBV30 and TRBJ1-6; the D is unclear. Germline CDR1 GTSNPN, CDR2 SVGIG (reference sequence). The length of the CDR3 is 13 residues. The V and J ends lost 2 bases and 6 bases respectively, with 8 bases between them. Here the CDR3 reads CAWSLAGNSPLHF. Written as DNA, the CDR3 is TGTGCCTGGAGTCTCGCGGGTAATTCACCCCTCCACTTT.